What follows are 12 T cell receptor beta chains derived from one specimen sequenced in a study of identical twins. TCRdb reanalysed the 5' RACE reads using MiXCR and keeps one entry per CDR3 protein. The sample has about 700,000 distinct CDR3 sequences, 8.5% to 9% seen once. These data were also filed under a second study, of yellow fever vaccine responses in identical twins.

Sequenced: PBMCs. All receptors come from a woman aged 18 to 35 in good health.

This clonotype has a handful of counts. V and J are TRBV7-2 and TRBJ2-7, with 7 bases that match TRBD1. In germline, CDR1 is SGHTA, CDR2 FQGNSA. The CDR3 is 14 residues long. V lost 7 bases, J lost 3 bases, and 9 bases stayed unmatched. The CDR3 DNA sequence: TGTGCCAGCAAAAAACAGGGGAACCTCTACGAGCAGTACTTC. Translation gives CASKKQGNLYEQYF.

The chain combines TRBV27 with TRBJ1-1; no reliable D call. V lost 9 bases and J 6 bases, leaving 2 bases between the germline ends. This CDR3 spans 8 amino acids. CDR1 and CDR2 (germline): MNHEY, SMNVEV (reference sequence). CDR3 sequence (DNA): TGTGCCAGGGCTGAAGCTTTCTTT. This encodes CARAEAFF.

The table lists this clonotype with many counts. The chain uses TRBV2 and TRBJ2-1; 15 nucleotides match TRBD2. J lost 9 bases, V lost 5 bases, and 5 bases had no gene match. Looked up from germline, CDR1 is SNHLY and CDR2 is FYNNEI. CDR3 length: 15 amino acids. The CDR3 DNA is TGTGCCAGCAGTCTCCGGACTAGCGGGAGGGGTGAGCAGTTCTTC. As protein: CASSLRTSGRGEQFF.

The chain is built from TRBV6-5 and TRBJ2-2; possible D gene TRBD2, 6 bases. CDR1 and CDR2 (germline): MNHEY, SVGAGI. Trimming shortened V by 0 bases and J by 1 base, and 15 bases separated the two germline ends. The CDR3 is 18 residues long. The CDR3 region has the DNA TGTGCCAGCAGTTACTCCGCAGGGAAGGGAGGGAACACCGGGGAGCTGTTTTTT. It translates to CASSYSAGKGGNTGELFF.

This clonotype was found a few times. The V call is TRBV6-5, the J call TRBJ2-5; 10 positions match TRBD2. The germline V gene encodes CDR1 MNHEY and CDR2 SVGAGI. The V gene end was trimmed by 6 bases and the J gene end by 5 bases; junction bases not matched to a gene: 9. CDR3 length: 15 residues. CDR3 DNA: TGTGCCAGCAGCTTCCTCAGCGGGGGGGCGGAGACCCAGTACTTC. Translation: CASSFLSGGAETQYF.

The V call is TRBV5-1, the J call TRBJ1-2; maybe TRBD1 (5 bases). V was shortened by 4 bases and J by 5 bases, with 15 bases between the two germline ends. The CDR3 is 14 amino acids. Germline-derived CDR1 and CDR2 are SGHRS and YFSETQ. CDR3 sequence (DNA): TGCGCCAGCAGCAAAGGGGCAGGACTGTATGGCTACACCTTC. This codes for CASSKGAGLYGYTF.

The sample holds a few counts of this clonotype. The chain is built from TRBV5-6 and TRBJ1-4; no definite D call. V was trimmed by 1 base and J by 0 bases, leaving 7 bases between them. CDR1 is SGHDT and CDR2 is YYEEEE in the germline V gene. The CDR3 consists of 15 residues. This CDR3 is CASSLLTATNEKLFF. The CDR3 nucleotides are TGTGCCAGCAGCTTGCTTACAGCAACTAATGAAAAACTGTTTTTT.

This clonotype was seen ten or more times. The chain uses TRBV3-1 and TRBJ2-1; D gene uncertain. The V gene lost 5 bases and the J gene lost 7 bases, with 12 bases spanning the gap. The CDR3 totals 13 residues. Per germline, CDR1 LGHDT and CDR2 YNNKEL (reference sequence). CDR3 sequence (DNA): TGTGCCAGCAGCTCCCCTCTGGGTAATGAGCAGTTCTTC. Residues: CASSSPLGNEQFF.

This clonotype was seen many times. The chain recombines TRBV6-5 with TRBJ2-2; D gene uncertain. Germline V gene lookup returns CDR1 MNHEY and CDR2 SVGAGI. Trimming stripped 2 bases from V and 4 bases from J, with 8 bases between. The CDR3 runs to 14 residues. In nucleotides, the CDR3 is TGTGCCAGCAGTTACGGGTTAGCCACCGGGGAGCTGTTTTTT. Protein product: CASSYGLATGELFF.

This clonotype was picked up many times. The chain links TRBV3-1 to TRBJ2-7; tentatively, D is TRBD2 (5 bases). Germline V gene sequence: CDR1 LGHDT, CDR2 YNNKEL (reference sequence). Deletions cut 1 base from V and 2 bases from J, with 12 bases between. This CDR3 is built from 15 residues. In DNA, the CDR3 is TGTGCCAGCAGCCAAGGGTCGGACTTGCCCTACGAGCAGTACTTC. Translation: CASSQGSDLPYEQYF.

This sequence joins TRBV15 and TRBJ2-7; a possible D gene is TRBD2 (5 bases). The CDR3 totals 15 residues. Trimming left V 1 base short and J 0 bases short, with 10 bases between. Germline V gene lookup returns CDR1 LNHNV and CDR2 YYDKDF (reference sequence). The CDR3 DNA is TGTGCCACCAGCAGAGGGACTGCCTCCTCCTACGAGCAGTACTTC. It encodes CATSRGTASSYEQYF.

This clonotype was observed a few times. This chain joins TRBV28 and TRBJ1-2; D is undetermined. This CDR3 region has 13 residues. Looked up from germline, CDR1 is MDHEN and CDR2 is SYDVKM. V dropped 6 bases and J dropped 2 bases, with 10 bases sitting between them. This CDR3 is CASRLSGNYGYTF. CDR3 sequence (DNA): TGTGCCAGCAGGCTTTCGGGGAACTATGGCTACACCTTC.